This TCR beta chain is from a study of regulatory T cells in long-lasting Graves disease. The V end was cut by 5 bases, the J end by 0 bases, with 11 bases between. CDR3 length: 15 residues. Germline CDR1 is SGHVS and CDR2 is FQNEAQ. Stated time point: newly diagnosed GD, antithyroid drugs for less than 3 months. PBMCs provided the RNA from which the TCR library was made. Construction of TCR beta libraries relied on iRepertoire HTBI primers and on Arm-PCR targeting CDR3 regions. As handled by the study authors: Samples collectively showed 62 TRBV and fewer than 15 TRBJ segments. TCRdb ran MiXCR on the multiplex PCR reads and lists one entry per CDR3 protein. Clone size and V and J calls follow TCRdb, not the original study. The sample carries approximately 540,000 distinct CDR3 sequences, around 13% recorded once. These records were also assigned to another study, of T cells in Graves' hyperthyroidism and ophthalmopathy. Per that paper: Diagnosis rested on symptoms, serum thyroxine and TRAb, thyroid ultrasound, and orbital computed tomography. RT-PCR in the first round (using the HTBI primer set) targeted the TCR CDR3. Most clonotypes expanded in the thyroid (above 0.001) were also present in blood.

The TCR comes from a woman in her twenties or thirties with Graves disease. The specimen comprised peripheral blood mononuclear cells (PBMCs), sampled at new diagnosis, from a patient treated with antithyroid drugs. V usage is TRBV7-8 and J usage is TRBJ2-1; D may be TRBD2 (5 bases). The CDR3 loop reads CASSRLFSSYNEQFF. CDR3 coding DNA: TGTGCCAGCAGCCGACTATTCTCCTCCTACAATGAGCAGTTCTTC.